The clone carrying this TCR beta chain was found many times. Its antigen is unidentified. Sample time point: newly diagnosed GD, antithyroid drugs for less than 3 months. With RNA extracted from PBMCs as input, the TCR library was made. The data stem from a study of regulatory T cells in long-lasting Graves disease. Study outcomes and limitations: The sample size was small, and this may have reduced accuracy.

Construction of TCR beta libraries relied on iRepertoire HTBI primers and on Arm-PCR targeting CDR3 regions. TCRdb called the multiplex PCR reads again in MiXCR, with one record for every CDR3 protein. The sample consists of about 440,000 distinct CDR3 sequences, around 17% of them appearing once. Per germline, CDR1 MNHEY and CDR2 SMNVEV (reference sequence). CDR3 size: 19 residues. The V and J ends lost 5 bases and 6 bases, in that order; junction bases with no gene match: 20. The same data also contributed to another study, on T cells in Graves' hyperthyroidism and ophthalmopathy. As reported in that work: Expanded thyroid clonotypes (above 0.001) were mostly also found in blood.

The material sequenced was peripheral blood mononuclear cells (PBMCs), taken at new diagnosis, from a patient treated with antithyroid drugs. The clonotype originates from a woman in her 30s with Graves disease. The chain couples TRBV27 to TRBJ1-4, with 8 bases identical to TRBD1. This CDR3 is CASSPRSGRTGSEYEKLFF. The CDR3 DNA follows: TGTGCCAGCAGTCCCCGTTCCGGACGGACAGGGAGTGAATATGAAAAACTGTTTTTT.